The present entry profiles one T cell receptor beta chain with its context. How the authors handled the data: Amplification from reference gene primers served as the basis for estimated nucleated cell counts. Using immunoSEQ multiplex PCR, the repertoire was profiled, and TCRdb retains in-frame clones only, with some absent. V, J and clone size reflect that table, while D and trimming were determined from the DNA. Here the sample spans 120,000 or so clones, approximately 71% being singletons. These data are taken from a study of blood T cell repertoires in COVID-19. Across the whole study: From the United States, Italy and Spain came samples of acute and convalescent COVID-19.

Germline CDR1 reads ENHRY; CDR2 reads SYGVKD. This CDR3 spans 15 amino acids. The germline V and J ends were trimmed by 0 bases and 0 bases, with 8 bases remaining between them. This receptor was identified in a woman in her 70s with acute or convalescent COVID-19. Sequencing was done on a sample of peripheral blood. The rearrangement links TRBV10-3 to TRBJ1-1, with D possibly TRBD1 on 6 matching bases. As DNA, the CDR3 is TGTGCCATCAGTGAGTCGGACAGTTTGAACACTGAAGCTTTCTTT. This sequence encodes CAISESDSLNTEAFF.